A selection of T cell receptor beta chains follows, all from one sample in a study of human T cells and chemical hapten exposure. From the 5' RACE reads, TCRdb called clonotypes with MiXCR, one entry per CDR3 protein. The top ten clones hold over 1.2% of a sample with approximately 140,000 distinct CDR3 sequences, 4.1% of them seen once. The receptor source for this set is a female donor in good health. Each CDR3 is given with its conserved first and last residue. D genes are given only for firm matches. Part of the rows lack a size; the others show once, few, many or a class for expanded clones.

NA	many	TRBJ1-2	TRBV27	TGTGCCAGCAGTTTACGCCAGGGAGCCCGATATGGCTACACCTTC	CASSLRQGARYGYTF
TRBD2	many	TRBJ2-3	TRBV27	TGTGCCAGCAGTCCCCTGGGTAGCGGGGGCACAGATACGCAGTATTTT	CASSPLGSGGTDTQYF
NA	many	TRBJ2-1	TRBV4-3	TGCGCCAGCAGCCAAGATCTCCCGGGGGCCGTCGATTACAATGAGCAGTTCTTC	CASSQDLPGAVDYNEQFF
NA	many	TRBJ2-3	TRBV11-1	TGTGCCAGCAGCTCCCCGATCGGGGTAGTCGGTACGCAGTATTTT	CASSSPIGVVGTQYF
TRBD1	many	TRBJ1-4	TRBV28	TGTGCCAGCAGACCCGGGACAGGGGCTAGGGAAAAACTGTTTTTT	CASRPGTGAREKLFF
NA	NA	TRBJ2-5	TRBV24-1	TGTGCCACCGGGACTGACCTGGGTTCCCAGTACTTC	CATGTDLGSQYF
NA	many	TRBJ2-3	TRBV7-2	TGTGCCAGCAGCTTAGGATCGGGGAGTACTCACACAGATACGCAGTATTTT	CASSLGSGSTHTDTQYF
TRBD1	NA	TRBJ1-1	TRBV7-6	TGTGCCAGCAGCTCGGCCGGGACAGGGGGCGCGTACACTGAAGCTTTCTTT	CASSSAGTGGAYTEAFF
NA	NA	TRBJ1-1	TRBV18	TGTGCCAGCTCACCAGGGTTAATGAACACTGAAGCTTTCTTT	CASSPGLMNTEAFF
TRBD2	many	TRBJ2-1	TRBV20-1	TGCAGTGCTAGCGGGGGGATTAAATACAATGAGCAGTTCTTC	CSASGGIKYNEQFF
NA	many	TRBJ1-6	TRBV6-1	TGTGCCAGCAGTGAAAGAGAGCGGGCTCCTTTCGTGCAGGGAGTGTACGGGTCACCCCTCCACTTT	CASSERERAPFVQGVYGSPLHF
NA	many	TRBJ1-1	TRBV7-9	TGTGCCAGCACCCCCCAACAGGTGGTTGCTGAAGCTTTCTTT	CASTPQQVVAEAFF
TRBD2	many	TRBJ2-7	TRBV5-1	TGCGCCAGCTTGGGCCTAGCGGGGGCCTACGAGCAGTACTTC	CASLGLAGAYEQYF
NA	few	TRBJ2-5	TRBV20-1	TGCAGTGCTAGAGTGGGGATACAAGAGACCCAGTACTTC	CSARVGIQETQYF
NA	many	TRBJ2-3	TRBV12-3/TRBV12-4	TGTGCCAGCAAACCCGTAGGGGCGAAGAATACGCAGTATTTT	CASKPVGAKNTQYF
NA	NA	TRBJ2-3	TRBV5-1	TGCGCCAGCAGCTCCATGGACCGCGCAGATACGCAGTATTTT	CASSSMDRADTQYF
NA	many	TRBJ1-2	TRBV29-1	TGCAGCGTTGTGGGTTGGCAGAACTCTAACTATGGCTACACCTTC	CSVVGWQNSNYGYTF
TRBD2	many	TRBJ2-5	TRBV5-1	TGCGCCAGCAGCTTGGCGGCTAGCGGGGAAGAGACCCAGTACTTC	CASSLAASGEETQYF
NA	few	TRBJ2-1	TRBV7-2	TGTGCCAGCAGCTTACACGGACGAGCCAATGAGCAGTTCTTC	CASSLHGRANEQFF
NA	few	TRBJ2-3	TRBV6-1	TGTGCCAGCAGGCCGGCACGGCCAAAGGCAGATACGCAGTATTTT	CASRPARPKADTQYF
NA	few	TRBJ2-5	TRBV5-1	TGCGCCAGCAGCCAAACGACCGGAGGAGAAGAGACCCAGTACTTC	CASSQTTGGEETQYF
NA	NA	TRBJ1-5	TRBV28	TGTGCCAGCACCTCGGCGGCGTGGCACAGTGAGCCCCAGCATTTT	CASTSAAWHSEPQHF
NA	many	TRBJ2-5	TRBV7-9	TGTGCCAGCAGCTTTCCGGGCCCATCGAGAGAGACCCAGTACTTC	CASSFPGPSRETQYF
TRBD1	NA	TRBJ1-1	TRBV5-4	TGTGCCAGCAGCGCGAGGGACAGGAACACTGAAGCTTTCTTT	CASSARDRNTEAFF
TRBD1	many	TRBJ1-1	TRBV2	TGTGCCAGCAGCGAGTACAGGGGACAGAACACTGAAGCTTTCTTT	CASSEYRGQNTEAFF
NA	many	TRBJ1-6	TRBV28	TGTGCCAGCAGTTTACAAGGCGGGAACTATAATTCACCCCTCCACTTT	CASSLQGGNYNSPLHF
NA	many	TRBJ1-1	TRBV7-9	TGTGCCAGCAGTGAGACGGAGGCAGCGAACACTGAAGCTTTCTTT	CASSETEAANTEAFF
NA	many	TRBJ2-5	TRBV20-1	TGCAGTGCTAGTTTAACAGTCCAAGAGACCCAGTACTTC	CSASLTVQETQYF
NA	once	TRBJ2-3	TRBV20-1	TGCAGTGCTAGAGTCAGGTGGGGCACAGATACGCAGTATTTT	CSARVRWGTDTQYF
TRBD2	many	TRBJ2-3	TRBV5-1	TGCGCCAGCAGCTTGACTAGCGGCACAGATACGCAGTATTTT	CASSLTSGTDTQYF
NA	many	TRBJ1-1	TRBV18	TGTGCCAGTTCACCGGGAGCGCTCTTAGAAGCTTTCTTT	CASSPGALLEAFF
NA	many	TRBJ2-1	TRBV2	TGTGCCAGCAGTCCCTCGCGGGGCTCCTACAATGAGCAGTTCTTC	CASSPSRGSYNEQFF
TRBD2	NA	TRBJ2-1	TRBV5-1	TGCGCCAGCAGCCTGGCCCCCAAAGCGGGGGGAAACAATGAGCAGTTCTTC	CASSLAPKAGGNNEQFF
TRBD2	many	TRBJ2-5	TRBV6-1	TGTGCCAGCAGTGTCGGAGCTAGCGGGGGGCAGGAGACCCAGTACTTC	CASSVGASGGQETQYF
TRBD2	many	TRBJ2-3	TRBV7-2	TGTGCCAGCAGCTTAAACCCGACTAGCCTTAGGTCTAGCACAGATACGCAGTATTTT	CASSLNPTSLRSSTDTQYF
NA	few	TRBJ1-1	TRBV9	TGTGCCAGCAGCGTCGTACTGAACACTGAAGCTTTCTTT	CASSVVLNTEAFF
NA	many	TRBJ2-7	TRBV29-1	TGCAGCGTTGACGAGGGTAACTCCTACGAGCAGTACTTC	CSVDEGNSYEQYF
NA	many	TRBJ2-1	TRBV2	TGTGCCAGCAGGGTGGACAAGAGCTCCTACAATGAGCAGTTCTTC	CASRVDKSSYNEQFF
NA	NA	TRBJ2-7	TRBV11-1	TGTGCCAGCAGCTTAGCGCGGACTGAACGGTCGAAAGACGAGCAGTACTTC	CASSLARTERSKDEQYF
NA	NA	TRBJ2-3	TRBV5-1	TGCGCCAGCAGCTTGGAAGAAGGCACAGATACGCAGTATTTT	CASSLEEGTDTQYF
TRBD1	few	TRBJ2-2	TRBV29-1	TGCAGCGTTACCGGGACAGGGCGTCCCCGGTACACCGGGGAGCTGTTTTTT	CSVTGTGRPRYTGELFF
TRBD2	many	TRBJ2-5	TRBV6-5	TGTGCCAGCAGTCATACTAGCGGGCTGGAGACCCAGTACTTC	CASSHTSGLETQYF
NA	few	TRBJ1-3	TRBV3-1	TGTGCCAGCAGCCATGGGGCTGGAAACACCATATATTTT	CASSHGAGNTIYF
NA	many	TRBJ1-2	TRBV19	TGTGCCAGTAGTTTTGGGCAGCCTAATATTGATGGCTACACCTTC	CASSFGQPNIDGYTF
NA	NA	TRBJ2-3	TRBV7-9	TGTGCCAGCAGCTTAAATAAGGGCGGCGGGATCCCAGATACGCAGTATTTT	CASSLNKGGGIPDTQYF
NA	NA	TRBJ1-5	TRBV6-6	TGTGCCAGCAGTTTGCCCCGGGACGGCAATCAGCCCCAGCATTTT	CASSLPRDGNQPQHF
TRBD2	NA	TRBJ2-1	TRBV5-1	TGCGCCAGCAGCCCAGGGACTAGCGGGACCTACAATGAGCAGTTCTTC	CASSPGTSGTYNEQFF
NA	NA	TRBJ2-3	TRBV5-1	TGCGCCAGCAGCTTGTCCCGGGGCTGGGTGGATACGCAGTATTTT	CASSLSRGWVDTQYF
NA	many	TRBJ2-5	TRBV3-1	TGTGCCAGCAGCCAAGGGGGTCCCCAAGAGACCCAGTACTTC	CASSQGGPQETQYF
TRBD2	many	TRBJ2-2	TRBV11-2	TGTGCCAGCAGCTCCCCTCGCGGGGGGGCAGGCACCGGGGAGCTGTTTTTT	CASSSPRGGAGTGELFF
TRBD1	NA	TRBJ2-1	TRBV13	TGTGCCAGCAGTTCTTCCCCCGGGACAGCTTACAATGAGCAGTTCTTC	CASSSSPGTAYNEQFF
TRBD1	few	TRBJ1-5	TRBV12-3/TRBV12-4	TGTGCCAGCAGTTTTCTGACAGGGGGGCATCGGAGCAATCAGCCCCAGCATTTT	CASSFLTGGHRSNQPQHF
NA	many	TRBJ2-7	TRBV20-1	TGCAGTGCTAGATTGCTACGGGCCGGGCGGTACGAGCAGTACTTC	CSARLLRAGRYEQYF
NA	NA	TRBJ1-2	TRBV20-1	TGCAGTGCTAGAGAGGGTACAGGGTCGCCTGGCTACACCTTC	CSAREGTGSPGYTF
NA	many	TRBJ1-1	TRBV7-9	TGTGCCAGCAGCCCTGCGGCGGAAACTGAAGCTTTCTTT	CASSPAAETEAFF
NA	many	TRBJ1-6	TRBV7-9	TGTGCCAGCAGCTTAGTCGGGAGAAGAGGTAGTTCACCCCTCCACTTT	CASSLVGRRGSSPLHF
NA	many	TRBJ1-2	TRBV10-3	TGTGCCATCTGGAGCCTGCGGGTAACGGGGACTACAAACTATGGCTACACCTTC	CAIWSLRVTGTTNYGYTF
NA	many	TRBJ2-3	TRBV28	TGTGCCAGCAGTGTGACAGGGAGGGTAGGCGCAGATACGCAGTATTTT	CASSVTGRVGADTQYF